Listed here is a single TCR beta chain. The record originates from a study of T cell responses to AZD1222 COVID-19 vaccine. Study details: Second doses at about 4 or about 12 weeks were pooled.

With 6 bases removed from V and 7 bases from J, the gap between germline ends came to 19 bases. This CDR3 has 14 amino acids. Germline assignment: CDR1 MDHEN and CDR2 SYDVKM. The data were produced by immunoSEQ multiplex PCR, yet TCRdb's version contains in-frame clones alone and is incomplete. The sample has approximately 82,000 clones, 85% to 95% seen once. The TCR sequence derives from an adult in good health. The V and J genes are TRBV28 and TRBJ2-7; unclear D gene. The sample here was peripheral blood, taken on day 0 of AZD1222 vaccination. The CDR3 sequence: CASSSPVILREQYF. The DNA for the CDR3 is TGTGCCAGCAGCTCCCCTGTGATCCTTAGGGAGCAGTACTTC.